Listed below are T cell receptor beta chains from one sample, sequenced in a study of T cells in Graves' hyperthyroidism and ophthalmopathy. Using its own MiXCR run on the multiplex PCR reads, TCRdb lists one record per CDR3 protein. The table shows around 490,000 distinct CDR3 sequences, with around 20% occurring only once. The sequencing sample was made of blood. The receptor source for this set is a man aged 35 to 55 with Graves' ophthalmopathy. The CDR3 runs from the conserved cysteine through the conserved F or W. D genes are given only for firm matches. Clone size is not always given. Where it is, it says once, few, many or a class for expanded clones.

TRBV7-3	NA	NA	TRBJ2-3	CASSPAGTNATDTQYF	TGTGCCAGCAGCCCCGCCGGAACAAACGCCACAGATACGCAGTATTTT
TRBV2	NA	many	TRBJ2-3	CASSGGLLTDTQYF	TGTGCCAGCAGTGGGGGCCTTCTCACAGATACGCAGTATTTT
TRBV9	TRBD2	NA	TRBJ2-5	CASSGGLRTSQETQYF	TGTGCCAGCAGCGGGGGTCTCAGGACTAGCCAAGAGACCCAATACTTC
TRBV7-2	NA	NA	TRBJ2-5	CASSIQRGQETQYF	TGTGCCAGCAGTATTCAGAGGGGCCAAGAGACCCAGTACTTC
TRBV7-2	NA	few	TRBJ2-5	CATRSGSWSETQYF	TGTGCCACCAGGTCAGGTTCGTGGTCGGAGACCCAGTACTTC
TRBV29-1	NA	many	TRBJ2-5	CSVESSVAGETQYF	TGCAGCGTTGAGAGTAGTGTGGCAGGGGAGACCCAGTACTTC
TRBV14	NA	few	TRBJ2-1	CASSYRARTYNEQFF	TGTGCCAGCAGCTATCGGGCAAGAACCTACAATGAGCAGTTCTTC
TRBV10-3	NA	few	TRBJ2-7	CAISEPSAGDSYEQYF	TGTGCCATCAGTGAGCCTTCGGCAGGGGACTCCTACGAGCAGTACTTC
TRBV25-1	TRBD2	NA	TRBJ2-7	CASSVGGRPEQYF	TGTGCCAGCAGTGTCGGCGGGAGGCCCGAGCAGTACTTC
TRBV5-6	TRBD1	NA	TRBJ2-1	CASSIGQGAPYNEQFF	TGTGCCAGCAGCATAGGACAGGGGGCCCCCTACAATGAGCAGTTCTTC
TRBV29-1	NA	NA	TRBJ2-2	CSVRWTHTGELFF	TGCAGCGTTAGGTGGACCCACACCGGGGAGCTGTTTTTT
TRBV5-4	NA	NA	TRBJ2-7	CASSRAGLLEEQYF	TGTGCCAGCAGCCGGGCTGGTCTTTTGGAGGAGCAGTACTTC
TRBV27	TRBD2	few	TRBJ2-4	CASSRPPTSGSGANIQYF	TGTGCCAGCAGCCGCCCCCCGACTAGCGGGAGTGGGGCAAACATTCAGTACTTC
TRBV6-1	NA	few	TRBJ1-5	CASRSWESNQPQHF	TGTGCCAGCAGAAGTTGGGAGAGCAATCAGCCCCAGCATTTT
TRBV2	NA	many	TRBJ2-5	CASRNFQETQYF	TGTGCCAGCAGGAATTTTCAAGAGACCCAGTACTTC
TRBV5-1	TRBD2	many	TRBJ2-1	CASSFLAGGPDNEQFF	TGCGCCAGCAGCTTCCTAGCGGGAGGGCCGGACAATGAGCAGTTCTTC
TRBV5-1	TRBD1	NA	TRBJ2-5	CASSLEQGALETQYF	TGCGCCAGCAGCTTGGAACAGGGGGCGTTGGAGACCCAGTACTTC